One and the same sample provided the 29 T cell receptor beta chains below, sequenced in a study of beta chain features in type 1 diabetes. These receptors are not linked to any known antigen. Overall study findings and caveats: Type 1 diabetes patients showed a moderate but significant shortening of TCRB CDR3s in all four CD4+ subsets.

Since all of the isolated RNA was reverse transcribed, expressed TCRB transcripts were what got sequenced. The data were produced by immunoSEQ multiplex PCR, yet TCRdb's version contains in-frame clones alone and is incomplete. This sample has 130,000 to 150,000 clones; 10% to 15% occur once, and the top ten carry roughly 1.4%. Sequencing was done on a sample of central memory CD4+ T cells from blood. Receptor source: a man aged 18-30 years with type 1 diabetes.

This clone was seen a few times. V gene TRBV5-1 combines with J gene TRBJ1-1; D perhaps matches TRBD1 (5 bases). Trimming removed 0 bases from V and 0 bases from J, with 6 bases in between. The CDR3 consists of 14 residues. Per germline, CDR1 SGHRS and CDR2 YFSETQ. The CDR3 sequence is CASSLEGMNTEAFF. The CDR3 bases are TGCGCCAGCAGCTTGGAGGGGATGAACACTGAAGCTTTCTTT.

This clone came up a few times. The chain uses TRBV25-1 and TRBJ2-7, with TRBD2 matching 9 bases. Germline lookup yields CDR1 MGHDK and CDR2 SYGVNS. J gave up 3 bases and V 5 bases, and 17 bases lay outside the gene matches. The CDR3 runs 18 residues. The CDR3 nucleotides read TGTGCCAGCAGTCAAACCGGGGGGACTAGCCTCCGAGGCTACGAGCAGTACTTC. As protein: CASSQTGGTSLRGYEQYF.

The rearrangement links TRBV30 to TRBJ1-6, with TRBD1 identical over 8 bases. Germline trimming cut 3 bases from V and 8 bases from J; bases unmatched to any gene: 9. Looked up from germline, CDR1 is GTSNPN and CDR2 is SVGIG (reference sequence). The CDR3 covers 15 residues. CDR3 coding DNA: TGTGCCTGGAGCACAAACGCAGGGGGCGATTCACCCCTCCACTTT. Protein: CAWSTNAGGDSPLHF.

This clone was observed a handful of times. The rearrangement uses TRBV5-1 and TRBJ1-2; possibly TRBD1 for D (5 bases). Germline-derived CDR1 and CDR2 are SGHRS and YFSETQ. V lost 0 bases, J lost 8 bases, and 8 bases lay in between. The CDR3 runs 12 residues. This CDR3 reads CASSLEGSGYTF. The CDR3 DNA reads TGCGCCAGCAGCTTGGAGGGGTCCGGCTACACCTTC.

This clone was recorded at least ten times. This sequence joins TRBV5-1 and TRBJ2-1; unclear D gene. The V and J ends lost 2 bases and 7 bases respectively, with 4 bases between them. Germline lookup yields CDR1 SGHRS and CDR2 YFSETQ. There are 11 residues in the CDR3. The CDR3 sequence: CASSFGNEQFF. DNA of the CDR3: TGCGCCAGCAGCTTTGGGAATGAGCAGTTCTTC.

This clone was seen only a few times. J is TRBJ1-1 and V is TRBV5-1; 7 nucleotides match TRBD1. Trimming took 0 bases from V and 2 from J; bases not matched to a gene: 7. The CDR3 is 16 residues long. Germline CDR1 SGHRS, CDR2 YFSETQ. In DNA, the CDR3 is TGCGCCAGCAGCTTGGGCCCACAGGGGCCAAACACTGAAGCTTTCTTT. Translated: CASSLGPQGPNTEAFF.

This chain links TRBV4-2 with TRBJ1-1; the D gene is possibly TRBD1 (6 bases). The germline V gene has CDR1 LGHNA and CDR2 YNFKEQ. V lost 4 bases, J lost 1 base, and 7 bases lay in between. CDR3 size: 13 residues. The CDR3 DNA follows: TGTGCCAGCAGCCCACAGGGGAACACTGAAGCTTTCTTT. Protein sequence: CASSPQGNTEAFF.

The genes are TRBV12-5 and TRBJ2-4; TRBD1 might be the D (6 bases). The V end lost 4 bases, the J end lost 2 bases, and 9 bases lay between the germline ends. The CDR3 totals 14 residues. Looked up from germline, CDR1 is LGHNT and CDR2 is FRNRAP. The CDR3 bases are TGTGCTAGTGGTTCGGACAGAACCAAAAACATTCAGTACTTC. Translating gives CASGSDRTKNIQYF.

The chain recombines TRBV29-1 with TRBJ1-5; D unclear. V was trimmed by 4 bases and J by 0 bases, leaving 13 bases between them. Germline-derived CDR1 and CDR2 are SQVTM and ANQGSEA. The length of the CDR3 is 15 residues. CDR3 sequence (DNA): TGCAGCGTTGCTACAGAAGGTTATAGCAATCAGCCCCAGCATTTT. Protein: CSVATEGYSNQPQHF.

This clone was found a few times. The CDR3 is CASRGPLRNTEAFF. In nucleotides, the CDR3 is TGCGCCAGCAGGGGACCGCTAAGGAACACTGAAGCTTTCTTT. The rearrangement links TRBV4-1 to TRBJ1-1, with a tentative D call TRBD1 (5 bases). The germline V gene encodes CDR1 MGHRA and CDR2 YSYEKL. Trimming removed 6 bases at V and 1 base at J, with 12 bases between. This CDR3 spans 14 amino acids.

The chain joins TRBV2 to TRBJ1-5; possible D gene TRBD1, 5 bases. Deletions cut 5 bases from V and 3 bases from J, with 14 bases between. The CDR3 spans 15 residues. Germline V gives CDR1 SNHLY, CDR2 FYNNEI. The CDR3 DNA reads TGTGCCAGCAGTCTATCGGGACTGCTCAATCAGCCCCAGCATTTT. It specifies CASSLSGLLNQPQHF.

The chain carries TRBV5-6 and TRBJ1-3; 10 bases match TRBD1. This CDR3 has 16 amino acids. With V trimmed by 2 bases and J by 4 bases, 6 bases remained unmatched. Germline V lookup: CDR1 SGHDT, CDR2 YYEEEE. The DNA of the CDR3 is TGTGCCAGCAGCTTACCGGGACAGGGGTTCGGAAACACCATATATTTT. Translating gives CASSLPGQGFGNTIYF.

This clone was seen more than once but under ten times. This sequence joins TRBV4-1 and TRBJ2-6; D is uncertain. CDR3 size: 13 residues. Germline CDR1 reads MGHRA; CDR2 reads YSYEKL. V was cut by 6 bases and J by 6 bases, with 9 bases left in between. In nucleotides, the CDR3 is TGCGCCAGCAGGGGCCCTGAGGCCAACGTCCTGACTTTC. Translation gives CASRGPEANVLTF.

This clone was seen only once. J is TRBJ1-5 and V is TRBV7-8, with D uncertain. The V end was cut by 4 bases, the J end by 10 bases, with 23 bases between. The length of the CDR3 is 16 residues. Germline CDR1 is SGHVS and CDR2 is FQNEAQ. The CDR3 DNA reads as TGTGCCAGCAGCTCTGACCCGGCCGCAGGTATCGAACCCCAGCATTTT. This gives the protein CASSSDPAAGIEPQHF.

The chain couples TRBV7-9 to TRBJ2-2, with 8 positions matching TRBD1. This CDR3 has 14 residues. V trimming: 5 bases; J trimming: 4 bases; junction bases outside the gene matches: 3. CDR1 SEHNR and CDR2 FQNEAQ come from the germline V gene (reference sequence). The chain's CDR3 is CASSPQGATGELFF. The CDR3 region has the DNA TGTGCCAGCAGCCCTCAGGGGGCCACCGGGGAGCTGTTTTTT.

V and J are TRBV30 and TRBJ2-1; D could derive from TRBD1 or TRBD2 (5 bases each). This CDR3 comprises 14 residues. The germline V gene has CDR1 GTSNPN and CDR2 SVGIG (reference sequence). V was pared by 5 bases and J by 7 bases, with 18 bases between. Here the CDR3 DNA reads TGTGCCTGGCTGAGGGGACGGCGACTGAATGAGCAGTTCTTC. It encodes CAWLRGRRLNEQFF.

The chain joins TRBV7-9 to TRBJ2-1, with TRBD1 identical over 7 bases. Trimming took 7 bases from V and 5 from J; bases not matched to a gene: 11. The V gene's germline CDR1 is SEHNR and CDR2 FQNEAQ (reference sequence). The CDR3 runs to 15 residues. CDR3 nucleotides: TGTGCCAGCACCACCGGGACAGTTACCAACAATGAGCAGTTCTTC. Translated: CASTTGTVTNNEQFF.

The V and J genes are TRBV18 and TRBJ2-7; 9 bases agree with TRBD1. With 0 bases clipped from V and 6 bases from J, the junction kept 6 bases outside the gene matches. This CDR3 is built from 15 residues. Germline V gene lookup returns CDR1 KGHSH and CDR2 LQKENI. CDR3: CASSPPGTGYSEQYF. The CDR3 DNA follows: TGTGCCAGCTCACCACCTGGGACAGGGTATAGCGAGCAGTACTTC.

The gene calls are TRBV7-9 and TRBJ1-1; D gene uncertain. Germline CDR1 reads SEHNR; CDR2 reads FQNEAQ (reference sequence). This CDR3 is 13 amino acids long. V was cut by 5 bases and J by 4 bases, with 11 bases left in between. The CDR3 coding sequence is TGTGCCAGCAGCCAAACCAGGACCACTGAAGCTTTCTTT. This codes for CASSQTRTTEAFF.

This clone was observed a handful of times. The chain links TRBV5-1 to TRBJ1-1; no definite D call. Germline assignment: CDR1 SGHRS and CDR2 YFSETQ. Trimming cost V 4 bases and J 6 bases, with 19 bases left between them. The CDR3 has 15 amino acids. The CDR3 here is CASSESPRREAEAFF. The DNA of the CDR3 is TGCGCCAGCAGCGAGTCGCCCCGGAGGGAGGCTGAAGCTTTCTTT.

The sample holds a few counts of this clone. This chain joins TRBV29-1 and TRBJ2-5; D uncertain. TRBJ2-7 matches the DNA end more closely, so the J call is doubtful. Germline assignment: CDR1 SQVTM and CDR2 ANQGSEA. The CDR3 sequence is 15 residues long. Here the CDR3 reads CSVELGPRGAYEQYF. In DNA, the CDR3 is TGCAGCGTTGAACTAGGACCCCGAGGAGCCTACGAGCAGTACTTC.

At least ten counts were recorded for this clone. J is TRBJ2-7 and V is TRBV25-1; 7 bases are a match to TRBD1. Germline V gene data show CDR1 as MGHDK and CDR2 as SYGVNS. The CDR3 contains 13 residues. Unmatched junction bases numbered 4, after V lost 7 bases and J lost 1 base. The CDR3: CASKGGDSYEQYF. Here the CDR3 DNA reads TGTGCCAGCAAAGGGGGCGATTCCTACGAGCAGTACTTC.

This clone came up a few times. The V gene is TRBV18, the J gene TRBJ1-1, with D perhaps TRBD1 (6 bases). This CDR3 contains 15 residues. Per the germline V gene, CDR1 is KGHSH and CDR2 is LQKENI. V was cut by 3 bases and J by 1 base, with 12 bases left in between. The DNA for the CDR3 is TGTGCCAGCTCACCGCAGGGGTCCTCGAACACTGAAGCTTTCTTT. Amino acids: CASSPQGSSNTEAFF.

V and J are TRBV18 and TRBJ1-2; 10 bases fit TRBD1. This CDR3 is built from 14 residues. Germline V CDR1 and CDR2: KGHSH, LQKENI. V shed 6 bases and J 3 bases; nucleotides not matched to a gene: 4. The CDR3 spells CASSPTGGDYGYTF. In DNA form, the CDR3 reads TGTGCCAGCTCTCCGACAGGGGGCGACTATGGCTACACCTTC.

The chain has TRBV5-8 and TRBJ2-5, with TRBD1 as a possible D gene (5 bases). This CDR3 comprises 12 residues. Germline assignment: CDR1 SGHTS and CDR2 YDEGEE. The V end lost 4 bases, the J end lost 5 bases, and 9 bases lay between the germline ends. The CDR3 DNA reads as TGTGCCAGCAGCGTCAGGGCCGAGACCCAGTACTTC. This translates into CASSVRAETQYF.

This clone was detected a few times. This sequence joins TRBV7-8 and TRBJ2-5, with D unresolved. This CDR3 is 12 amino acids long. Germline V CDR1 and CDR2: SGHVS, FQNEAQ. The V end was cut by 4 bases, the J end by 6 bases, with 9 bases between. The CDR3 nucleotides are TGTGCCAGCAGCTCCTCCGTAAAGACCCAGTACTTC. Protein: CASSSSVKTQYF. The full variable domain, completed using reference TRBV7-8 and TRBJ2-5, is GAGVSQSPRYKVAKRGQDVALRCDPISGHVSLFWYQQALGQGPEFLTYFQNEAQLDKSGLPSDRFFAERPEGSVSTLKIQRTQQEDSAVYLCASSSSVKTQYFGPGTRLLVL.

This clone was observed a handful of times. V and J are TRBV7-2 and TRBJ1-2, with D maybe TRBD1 (5 bases). The germline gives CDR1 SGHTA, CDR2 FQGNSA. CDR3 size: 15 residues. The V end was cut by 5 bases, the J end by 0 bases, with 13 bases between. CDR3 sequence (DNA): TGTGCCAGCAGCATGAGGACACTAACTAACTATGGCTACACCTTC. It codes for CASSMRTLTNYGYTF.

This clone was seen repeatedly, ten times or more. This chain uses TRBV29-1 with TRBJ2-2; 12 bases align to TRBD1. Germline-derived CDR1 and CDR2 are SQVTM and ANQGSEA. This CDR3 is 14 amino acids long. Trimming at V came to 6 bases and at J to 5 bases, leaving 4 bases not matched to a gene. The CDR3 nucleotides read TGCAGCGTCGGGGACAGGGGGCGAACCGGGGAGCTGTTTTTT. Protein product: CSVGDRGRTGELFF.

This clone has only a few counts. The V gene is TRBV7-9, the J gene TRBJ2-3, with TRBD1 as a possible D gene (5 bases). The CDR3 covers 15 residues. V dropped 5 bases and J dropped 3 bases, with 15 bases sitting between them. The germline gives CDR1 SEHNR, CDR2 FQNEAQ (reference sequence). CDR3 protein: CASSVRVVGTDTQYF. The CDR3 bases are TGTGCCAGCAGCGTCAGGGTGGTTGGGACAGATACGCAGTATTTT.